This TCR beta chain was recorded in a study of blood T cell repertoires in COVID-19. In the study overall: Sources were T cells, B-cell-depleted T cells, or PBMCs; the material itself was cDNA or gDNA.

CDR1 SQVTM and CDR2 ANQGSEA come from the germline V gene. The ends were cut back, 6 bases at V and 4 bases at J, with 18 bases in the middle. CDR3 length equals 14 residues. Per the authors' pipeline: Reference gene primer amplification gave nucleated cell count estimates. Data came from immunoSEQ multiplex PCR; TCRdb stores just in-frame clones and leaves some out. From that table come the V and J calls and clone size; the DNA was used to work out D and trimming. Seen here are 75,000 to 80,000 clones, roughly nine tenths observed once, and the top ten hold 8.5% to 9.5%. Sequenced sample: peripheral blood. This TCR was sampled from a human donor in a cohort sampled during active COVID-19. The chain recombines TRBV29-1 with TRBJ1-1; D might be TRBD1 (6 bases). In DNA, the CDR3 is TGCAGCGTCCGTGTGGGCACAGGGTCCACTGAAGCTTTCTTT. Residues: CSVRVGTGSTEAFF. The full variable domain, rest sourced from reference TRBV29-1 and TRBJ1-1, is SAVISQKPSRDICQRGTSLTIQCQVDSQVTMMFWYRQQPGQSLTLIATANQGSEATYESGFVIDKFPISRPNLTFSTLTVSNMSPEDSSIYLCSVRVGTGSTEAFFGQGTRLTVV.